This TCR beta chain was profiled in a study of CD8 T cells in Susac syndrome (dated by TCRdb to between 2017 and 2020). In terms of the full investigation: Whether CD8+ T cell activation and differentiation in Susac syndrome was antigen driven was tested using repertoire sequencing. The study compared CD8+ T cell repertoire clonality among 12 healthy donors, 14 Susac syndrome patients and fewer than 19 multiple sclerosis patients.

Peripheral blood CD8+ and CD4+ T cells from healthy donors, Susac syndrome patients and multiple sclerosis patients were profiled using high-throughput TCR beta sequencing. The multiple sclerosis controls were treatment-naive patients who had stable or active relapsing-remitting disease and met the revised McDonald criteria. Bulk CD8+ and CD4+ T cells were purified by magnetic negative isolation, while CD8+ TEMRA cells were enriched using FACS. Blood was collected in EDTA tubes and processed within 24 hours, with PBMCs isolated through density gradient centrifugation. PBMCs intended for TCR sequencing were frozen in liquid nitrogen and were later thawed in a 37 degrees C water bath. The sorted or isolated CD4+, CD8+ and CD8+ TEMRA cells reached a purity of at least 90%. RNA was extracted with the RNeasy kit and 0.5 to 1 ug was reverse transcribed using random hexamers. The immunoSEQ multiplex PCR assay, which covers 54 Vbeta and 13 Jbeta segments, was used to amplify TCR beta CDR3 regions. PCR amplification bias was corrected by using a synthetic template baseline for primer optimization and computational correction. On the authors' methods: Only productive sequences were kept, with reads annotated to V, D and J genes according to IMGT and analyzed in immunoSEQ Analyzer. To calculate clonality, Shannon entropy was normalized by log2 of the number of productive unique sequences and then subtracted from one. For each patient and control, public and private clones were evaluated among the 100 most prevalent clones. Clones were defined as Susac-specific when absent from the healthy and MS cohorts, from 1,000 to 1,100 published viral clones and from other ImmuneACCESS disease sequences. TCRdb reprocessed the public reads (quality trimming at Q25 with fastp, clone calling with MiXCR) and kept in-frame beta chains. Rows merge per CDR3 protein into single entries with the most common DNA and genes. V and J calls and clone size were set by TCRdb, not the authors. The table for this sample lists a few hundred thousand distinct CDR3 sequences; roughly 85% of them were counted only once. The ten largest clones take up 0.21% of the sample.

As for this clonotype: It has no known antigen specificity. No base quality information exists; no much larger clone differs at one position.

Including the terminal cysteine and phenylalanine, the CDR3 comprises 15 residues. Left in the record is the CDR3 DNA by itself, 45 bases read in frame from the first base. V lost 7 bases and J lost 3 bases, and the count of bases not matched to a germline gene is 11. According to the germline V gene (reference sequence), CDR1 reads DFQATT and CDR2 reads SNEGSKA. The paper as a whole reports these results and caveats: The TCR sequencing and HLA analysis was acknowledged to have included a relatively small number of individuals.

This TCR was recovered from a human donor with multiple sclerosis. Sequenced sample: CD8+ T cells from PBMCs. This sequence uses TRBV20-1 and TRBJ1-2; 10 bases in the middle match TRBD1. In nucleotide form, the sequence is TGCAGTGTTGGAACGACAGGGGGCGGTGACTATGGCTACACCTTC. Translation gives CSVGTTGGGDYGYTF.